The next 16 T cell receptor beta chains were all read from a single sample in a study of blood T cell repertoires in COVID-19. Produced via immunoSEQ multiplex PCR; TCRdb's table is partial and in-frame only. The sample contains about 140,000 clones, under 90% of which appear only once. What was sequenced was peripheral blood. All receptors come from a woman between 55 and 75 years old with active or convalescent COVID-19.

The V and J genes are TRBV6-5 and TRBJ1-1, with a possible D match to TRBD1 (6 bases). Germline-derived CDR1 and CDR2 are MNHEY and SVGAGI. The CDR3 sequence is 14 residues long. The V and J ends lost 5 bases and 6 bases respectively, with 16 bases between them. In nucleotides, the CDR3 is TGTGCCAGCAGTACGAACAGGGCGGGAGCTGAAGCTTTCTTT. It is translated as CASSTNRAGAEAFF.

This chain uses TRBV10-3 with TRBJ1-3, with 7 bases lining up with TRBD1. Germline V gene sequence: CDR1 ENHRY, CDR2 SYGVKD. The CDR3 is made up of 13 amino acids. The V and J ends lost 8 bases and 3 bases, in that order; junction bases with no gene match: 4. The CDR3 sequence: CAISRQGGNTIYF. CDR3 sequence (DNA): TGTGCCATCTCACGACAGGGTGGAAACACCATATATTTT.

This clone was seen only once. The rearrangement links TRBV11-3 to TRBJ1-1; D unclear. Trimming removed 5 bases from V and 1 base from J, with 8 bases in between. The germline V gene has CDR1 SGHNT and CDR2 YENEEA. This CDR3 contains 13 residues. DNA for the CDR3: TGTGCCAGCAGCCAAGAGCCGAACACTGAAGCTTTCTTT. Protein sequence: CASSQEPNTEAFF.

This clone was seen many times. The chain is built from TRBV7-2 and TRBJ1-5, with D unclear. CDR3 length: 13 amino acids. Germline values: CDR1 SGHTA, CDR2 FQGNSA. Trimming took 4 bases from V and 0 from J, leaving 4 bases between them. The CDR3 nucleotides are TGTGCCAGCAGCTGGAGTAGCAATCAGCCCCAGCATTTT. Amino acid sequence: CASSWSSNQPQHF.

This rearrangement joins TRBV27 to TRBJ1-2; maybe TRBD1 (6 bases). The CDR3 spans 12 residues. Germline V gene data show CDR1 as MNHEY and CDR2 as SMNVEV (reference sequence). The V gene lost 10 bases and the J gene lost 3 bases, with 12 bases spanning the gap. CDR3 nucleotides: TGTGCCACCAAGGACAGAGACTATGGCTACACCTTC. This gives the protein CATKDRDYGYTF.

V usage is TRBV7-3 and J usage is TRBJ2-7; 11 bases agree with TRBD2. CDR1 and CDR2 (germline): SGHTA, FQGTGA. The CDR3 totals 16 residues. Losses at the gene ends were 4 bases for V and 7 bases for J; bases not matched to a gene: 12. The CDR3 coding sequence is TGTGCCAGCAGCTCCACTGAACTAGCGGGAGAGGAGGAGCAGTACTTC. Protein sequence: CASSSTELAGEEEQYF.

This chain links TRBV27 with TRBJ1-2, with D possibly TRBD1 on 6 matching bases. This CDR3 is built from 16 residues. Trimming took 2 bases from V and 4 from J, leaving 17 bases between them. Germline values: CDR1 MNHEY, CDR2 SMNVEV (reference sequence). The CDR3 nucleotides read TGTGCCAGCAGTTTACGGCCAGGGGACGGGATCTATGGCTACACCTTC. It yields the protein CASSLRPGDGIYGYTF.

Only one count was recorded for this clone. This chain joins TRBV6-5 and TRBJ2-1; perhaps TRBD2 as D (7 bases). Trimming left V 6 bases short and J 0 bases short, with 12 bases between. Germline V lookup: CDR1 MNHEY, CDR2 SVGAGI. The CDR3 runs to 15 residues. The CDR3 reads CASRVGGPSYNEQFF. The CDR3 bases are TGTGCCAGCAGGGTCGGGGGGCCCTCCTACAATGAGCAGTTCTTC.

This chain uses TRBV6-5 with TRBJ1-4, with D perhaps matching TRBD1 (6 bases). The germline V gene has CDR1 MNHEY and CDR2 SVGAGI. Trimming left V 6 bases short and J 11 bases short, with 19 bases between. This CDR3 has 14 amino acids. The CDR3 protein is CASSDPNARGKLFF. The DNA of the CDR3 is TGTGCCAGCAGCGACCCCAACGCCAGGGGTAAACTGTTTTTT.

V and J are TRBV29-1 and TRBJ1-2, with a possible D match to TRBD1 (6 bases). Trimming took off 6 bases at V and 4 bases at J, with 12 bases between the two ends. This CDR3 spans 12 amino acids. Germline values: CDR1 SQVTM, CDR2 ANQGSEA. CDR3 DNA: TGCAGCGTAGACAGAGGGGGCTATGGCTACACCTTC. Translation gives CSVDRGGYGYTF.

The chain is built from TRBV19 and TRBJ1-2; 7 bases line up with TRBD1. CDR3 length equals 15 residues. Germline assignment: CDR1 LNHDA and CDR2 SQIVND (reference sequence). The junction had 13 bases not matched to a gene; V was cut back by 4 bases and J by 8 bases. The CDR3, as DNA: TGTGCCAGTAGTACCATTCAGACAGGGATTAGAGGCTACACCTTC. Protein product: CASSTIQTGIRGYTF.

The chain combines TRBV28 with TRBJ1-2, with D possibly matching TRBD1 (6 bases). Germline V gene data show CDR1 as MDHEN and CDR2 as SYDVKM. The CDR3 is made up of 15 amino acids. The ends were cut back, 1 base at V and 4 bases at J, with 13 bases in the middle. This CDR3 reads CASSLSGGGSYGYTF. As DNA, the CDR3 is TGTGCCAGCAGTTTATCGGGCGGGGGCAGCTATGGCTACACCTTC.

The chain recombines TRBV18 with TRBJ1-5; perhaps TRBD1 as D (5 bases). Per the germline V gene, CDR1 is KGHSH and CDR2 is LQKENI. This CDR3 is 16 amino acids long. Deletions cut 2 bases from V and 4 bases from J, with 15 bases between. The CDR3 region has the DNA TGTGCCAGCTCACCAAAGCATGCGGAGGGGAATCAGCCCCAGCATTTT. Its protein product is CASSPKHAEGNQPQHF.

This sequence joins TRBV5-1 and TRBJ2-7, with D tentatively TRBD1 (8 bases). The V gene lost 5 bases and the J gene lost 4 bases, with 19 bases spanning the gap. This CDR3 is 15 amino acids long. Germline V gives CDR1 SGHRS, CDR2 YFSETQ. CDR3 DNA: TGCGCCAGCAGGCGGGGGCCAGGGGGCCAATACGAGCAGTACGTC. Translated, it gives CASRRGPGGQYEQYV.

This clone came up a few times. This chain uses TRBV28 with TRBJ2-7; 8 nucleotides match TRBD1. In germline, CDR1 is MDHEN, CDR2 SYDVKM. V shed 3 bases, J shed 1 base, and the junction held 2 bases outside the gene matches. The CDR3 has 14 amino acids. The CDR3 sequence: CASSFTGGSYEQYF. Here the CDR3 DNA reads TGTGCCAGCAGTTTTACAGGGGGGTCCTACGAGCAGTACTTC.

The CDR3 protein is CASSLAGGPLSEQFF. Written as DNA, the CDR3 is TGTGCCAGCAGCTTAGCGGGGGGGCCTTTGAGTGAGCAGTTCTTC. The chain has TRBV7-6 and TRBJ2-1; tentative D call: TRBD2 (7 bases). Germline-derived CDR1 and CDR2 are SGHVS and FNYEAQ. This CDR3 is built from 15 residues. V was pared by 0 bases and J by 9 bases, with 15 bases between.